The rows below give T cell receptor beta chains drawn from one sample of a study of blood T cells in healthy people across ages. TCRdb reprocessed the 5' RACE reads via MiXCR and lists one record per CDR3 protein. The sample includes fewer than 750,000 distinct CDR3 sequences, about 51% of them seen just once. Sequencing used blood. The receptors were gathered from an elderly woman in good health. Both conserved end residues are part of each CDR3. D genes are given only for firm matches. Clone size is shown for a subset of rows, as once, few, many or a class of expanded clone.

TRBV27	-	-	TRBJ2-1	TGTGCCAGCAGTCGTCAGGATTCAACCTACAATGAGCAGTTCTTC	CASSRQDSTYNEQFF
TRBV3-1	many	TRBD2	TRBJ2-5	TGTGCCAGCACCCCTCGATTACGAGCGGGGCAAGAGACCCAGTACTTC	CASTPRLRAGQETQYF
TRBV7-3	once	-	TRBJ1-1	TGTGCCAGCAGCGTAAACCAAGCCCCGAACACTGAAGCTTTCTTT	CASSVNQAPNTEAFF
TRBV7-2	-	TRBD2	TRBJ2-3	TGTGCCAGCAGCTTCGATAGCGGGAATGGGTATACGCAGTATTTT	CASSFDSGNGYTQYF
TRBV13	-	-	TRBJ1-6	TGTGCCAGCAGCTTAGGCCTGAAGGGGATTGTTTCACCCCTCCACTTT	CASSLGLKGIVSPLHF
TRBV2	-	-	TRBJ1-4	TGTGCCAGCAGTGAAAGCGCAGTCATAGGGGAAAAACTGTTTTTT	CASSESAVIGEKLFF
TRBV3-1	-	-	TRBJ2-7	TGTGCCAGCAGCCAAGGGGATAGCGGAAGGGACTACGAGCAGTACTTC	CASSQGDSGRDYEQYF
TRBV12-3/TRBV12-4	-	TRBD2	TRBJ2-3	TGTGCCAGCAGTTACGGGAAAGGCCGGGGGGATGCGCAGTATTTT	CASSYGKGRGDAQYF
TRBV20-1	many	-	TRBJ1-6	TGCAGTGCTAGAGATCACCGGGGCATCGATAATTCACCCCTCCACTTT	CSARDHRGIDNSPLHF
TRBV20-1	-	TRBD2	TRBJ2-7	TGCAGTGCTCACGGACTAGCGGGAGGGCAAGACTACGAGCAGTACTTC	CSAHGLAGGQDYEQYF
TRBV6-5	many	TRBD1	TRBJ1-2	TGTGCCAGCAGTTGGGGACAGGGAATCTATGGCTACACCTTC	CASSWGQGIYGYTF
TRBV18	-	TRBD2	TRBJ2-3	TGTGCCAGCTCACCCGCTAGCGGGGGGGCCAGAGATACGCAGTATTTT	CASSPASGGARDTQYF
TRBV6-2/TRBV6-3	few	-	TRBJ1-5	TGTGCCGGAAAAGGGGGTTCCAATCAGCCCCAGCATTTT	CAGKGGSNQPQHF
TRBV10-3	-	-	TRBJ2-5	TGTGCCATCGGTGACTCGGGACCCCAAGAGACCCAGTACTTC	CAIGDSGPQETQYF
TRBV27	once	-	TRBJ2-1	TGTGCCAGCAGCCTCTACGGGGAGTACAATGAGCAGTTCTTC	CASSLYGEYNEQFF
TRBV4-1	many	-	TRBJ2-2	TGCGCCAGCAGCCAAGAAAGGGGTCCCGGGGAGCTGTTTTTT	CASSQERGPGELFF
TRBV25-1	few	TRBD1	TRBJ1-1	TGTGCCAGCAGAGGGGGCCGGAACACTGAAGCTTTCTTT	CASRGGRNTEAFF
TRBV2	-	TRBD2	TRBJ2-5	TGTGCCAGCCAGGGACTAGCTCGAGAGACCCAGTACTTC	CASQGLARETQYF
TRBV5-1	many	-	TRBJ2-5	TGCGCCAGCAGCTTGGGGACACTTAAAGAGACCCAGTACTTC	CASSLGTLKETQYF
TRBV27	-	TRBD2	TRBJ2-3	TGTGCCAGCAACCGACTAGCGGGAGATACGCAGTATTTT	CASNRLAGDTQYF
TRBV30	-	-	TRBJ1-2	TGTGCCTGGAGTAAGTCGACAGGAGCGAATACCTATGGCTACACCTTC	CAWSKSTGANTYGYTF
TRBV11-2	once	-	TRBJ2-2	TGTGCCAGCAGCGTAGATAGGACCGGGGAGCTGTTTTTT	CASSVDRTGELFF
TRBV29-1	few	TRBD1	TRBJ2-3	TGCAGCTTAAGACAGGGGCGAACAGATACGCAGTATTTT	CSLRQGRTDTQYF
TRBV2	once	-	TRBJ1-3	TGTGCCAGCATGTTCGCTGGAAACACCATATATTTT	CASMFAGNTIYF
TRBV18	few	-	TRBJ2-7	TGTGCCAGCTCACCCAGCAAGGGGAAGCCTTCCTACAATGAGCAGTACTTC	CASSPSKGKPSYNEQYF
TRBV20-1	once	-	TRBJ2-3	TGCAGTGCTAGAGATGCGGGCGAAACAAATACGCAGTATTTT	CSARDAGETNTQYF
TRBV6-5	-	-	TRBJ1-4	TGTGCCAGCAGCCGAACCGGGACCTTAGGGGAAAAACTGTTTTTT	CASSRTGTLGEKLFF
TRBV29-1	many	-	TRBJ1-2	TGCAGCGTTGAAGAAGAACTTCCCTATGGCTACACCTTC	CSVEEELPYGYTF
TRBV10-3	-	-	TRBJ2-5	TGTGCCATCAGAGACTGGAAGGACCTTCAAGAGACCCAGTACTTC	CAIRDWKDLQETQYF
TRBV20-1	few	-	TRBJ2-3	TGCAGTGCTAGATACGGTCCCACAGATACGCAGTATTTT	CSARYGPTDTQYF
TRBV28	few	-	TRBJ2-1	TGTGCCAGCAGTTTGTCCCTGGGGTCGAATGAGCAGTTCTTC	CASSLSLGSNEQFF
TRBV28	many	-	TRBJ2-7	TGTGCCAGCAGTCTTGGGGGCCTCTACGAGCAGTACTTC	CASSLGGLYEQYF
TRBV12-3/TRBV12-4	once	TRBD2	TRBJ2-5	TGTGCCAGCAGTTGGAAAGCGGGGGGTCAAGAGACCCAGTACTTC	CASSWKAGGQETQYF
TRBV5-1	few	-	TRBJ2-2	TGTGCCAGCAGCTTGGATGCGGGGGCCGCCGGGGAGCTGTTTTTT	CASSLDAGAAGELFF
TRBV28	-	-	TRBJ2-3	TGTGCCAGCAGCTTATCCGATTCTACAGATACGCAGTATTTT	CASSLSDSTDTQYF
TRBV20-1	-	-	TRBJ2-7	TGCAGTGCTAGACCGACCTCCTCCTACGAGCAGTACTTC	CSARPTSSYEQYF
TRBV12-3/TRBV12-4	few	-	TRBJ1-1	TGTGCCAGCAGTTTGGGCCTGGTCGTCCCTGAAGCTTTCTTT	CASSLGLVVPEAFF
TRBV6-5	-	-	TRBJ1-1	TGTGCCAGCAGCCCAGCCTTGCAGGTTACTGAAGCTTTCTTT	CASSPALQVTEAFF
TRBV12-3/TRBV12-4	-	-	TRBJ2-1	TGTGCCGGGAGGGGGTCCGAGAATGAGCAGTTCTTC	CAGRGSENEQFF
TRBV18	-	-	TRBJ1-1	TGTGCCAGCTCCCCCAGGGTTGCAGCTGAAGCTTTCTTT	CASSPRVAAEAFF
TRBV10-2	-	-	TRBJ2-7	TGCGCCGGCAGTGCCCTGACTAGTTCCGAGCAGTACTTC	CAGSALTSSEQYF
TRBV29-1	-	-	TRBJ2-1	TGCAGCGTTCCGTGGGGCGGGAACGCGCAGTTCTTC	CSVPWGGNAQFF
TRBV19	few	-	TRBJ1-2	TGTGCCACGGACCCGACAGCTGGTGGATATGGCTACACCTTC	CATDPTAGGYGYTF
TRBV20-1	-	-	TRBJ2-5	TGCAGTGCTGGAGGGCGTAGAGAGACCCAGTACTTC	CSAGGRRETQYF
TRBV12-3/TRBV12-4	many	TRBD2	TRBJ2-3	TGTGCCAGCAAGGGAGCGGGGGGTCGCACAGATACGCAGTATTTT	CASKGAGGRTDTQYF
TRBV24-1	many	TRBD1	TRBJ2-3	TGTGCCACCAGTGATTTGGGGGGACAGGGTTGGACAGATACGCAGTATTTT	CATSDLGGQGWTDTQYF
TRBV4-1	-	TRBD1	TRBJ2-4	TGCGCCAGCAGACCCGTTTGGGGACAGGGGGGAAACATTCAGTACTTC	CASRPVWGQGGNIQYF
TRBV15	once	-	TRBJ1-5	TGTGCCACCAGCTCACAGAATCAGCCCCAGCATTTT	CATSSQNQPQHF
TRBV6-5	many	-	TRBJ2-2	TGTGCCAGCCTCCCGTTTGGGGGGCTCGGCACCGGGGAGCTGTTTTTT	CASLPFGGLGTGELFF
TRBV10-2	many	TRBD2	TRBJ2-1	TGCGCCAGCACTTTACTGGCGGGAGGGCCTCATGAGCAGTTCTTC	CASTLLAGGPHEQFF
TRBV2	-	TRBD2	TRBJ2-7	TGTGCCAGCAGTGGTACTAGCGGTGGCCTGGGGGAGCAGTACTTC	CASSGTSGGLGEQYF
TRBV5-1	many	-	TRBJ1-2	TGCGCCAGCAGCTTCACAGGCGAGAACTATGGCTACACCTTC	CASSFTGENYGYTF
TRBV18	many	-	TRBJ2-3	TGTGCCAGCTCACCCACGCTCACAGATACGCAGTATTTT	CASSPTLTDTQYF
TRBV10-3	few	-	TRBJ2-3	TGTGCCATCAGTGGTGGTTCTGGGGACACAGATACGCAGTATTTT	CAISGGSGDTDTQYF
TRBV30	-	TRBD2	TRBJ2-1	TGTGCCTGGAGTGCTGTTCTAGCGGGGGATGAGCAGTTCTTC	CAWSAVLAGDEQFF